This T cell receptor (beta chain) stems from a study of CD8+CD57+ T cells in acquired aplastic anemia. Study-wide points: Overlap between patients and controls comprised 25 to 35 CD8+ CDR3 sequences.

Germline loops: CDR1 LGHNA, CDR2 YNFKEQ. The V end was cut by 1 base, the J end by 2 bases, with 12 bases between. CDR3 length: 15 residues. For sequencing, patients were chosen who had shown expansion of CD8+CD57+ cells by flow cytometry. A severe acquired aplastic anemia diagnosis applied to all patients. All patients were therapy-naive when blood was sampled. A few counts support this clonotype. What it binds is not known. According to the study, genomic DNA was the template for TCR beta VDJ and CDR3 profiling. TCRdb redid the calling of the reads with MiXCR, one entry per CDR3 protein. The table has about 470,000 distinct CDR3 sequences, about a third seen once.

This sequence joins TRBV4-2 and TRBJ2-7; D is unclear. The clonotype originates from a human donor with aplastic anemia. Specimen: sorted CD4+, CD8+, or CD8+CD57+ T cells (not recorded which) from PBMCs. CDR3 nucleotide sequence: TGTGCCAGCAGCCAAGTTTGGGAAGGCGCCTACGAGCAGTACTTC. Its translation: CASSQVWEGAYEQYF.